The rows below give T cell receptor beta chains drawn from one sample of a study of T cell repertoires in cytomegalovirus infection. These receptors' targets are unknown. TCRdb itself ran the reads through MiXCR, one entry per CDR3 protein. In the table there are about 700,000 distinct CDR3 sequences, around 31% of which are singletons. The sequencing used cultured PBMCs, collected from culture after CMV antigen stimulation. Every receptor here comes from a human donor in good health (CMV status not recorded). Some clones in this sample may be carry-over from other donors' samples. The CDR3 runs from the conserved cysteine through the conserved F or W. The size entry is marked missing in some rows and otherwise reads once, few, many or a size class.

cdr3_aa	v_call	j_call	clone_size
CASSLGGSPDTQYF	TRBV27	TRBJ2-3	-
CASRATGTPIYGYTF	TRBV3-1	TRBJ1-2	once
CASSRINEQFF	TRBV6-2/TRBV6-3	TRBJ2-1	few
CASSLVAGSLSEQFF	TRBV7-4	TRBJ2-1	-
CASTAGRYNEQFF	TRBV19	TRBJ2-1	-
CASSAWTGGDYGYTF	TRBV7-3	TRBJ1-2	-
CASSQDRVGGWESEQFF	TRBV4-1	TRBJ2-1	-
CASSEGFRAAQYF	TRBV6-1	TRBJ2-5	few
CASSFARREKLFF	TRBV5-1	TRBJ1-4	few
CASSPAGVGDSPLHF	TRBV7-9	TRBJ1-6	-
CASSPPGGYTGELFF	TRBV6-1	TRBJ2-2	-
CASSIPGRAYEAFF	TRBV28	TRBJ1-1	few
CASSRGQVGYEQYF	TRBV6-1	TRBJ2-7	-
CASSPGPGTGELFF	TRBV7-2	TRBJ2-2	few
CASSLDGGNYGYTF	TRBV7-2	TRBJ1-2	many
CASSDVKATSGNTIYF	TRBV25-1	TRBJ1-3	-
CSAEGTSDRSEQFF	TRBV20-1	TRBJ2-1	-
CASSIGTSGIDTQYF	TRBV19	TRBJ2-3	-
CSARVAGTPYEQYF	TRBV20-1	TRBJ2-7	-
CSARGQGLGLAKNIQYF	TRBV20-1	TRBJ2-4	-
CASSQGHTRDEQYF	TRBV6-5	TRBJ2-7	-
CASSLAYETLGAFF	TRBV7-2	TRBJ1-1	many
CASSIRDPELNVLTF	TRBV7-8	TRBJ2-6	-
CASSQGTVEGYGYTF	TRBV4-1	TRBJ1-2	few
CASSLLGGLAQETQYF	TRBV12-3/TRBV12-4	TRBJ2-5	-
CASSLGQYTEAFF	TRBV7-2	TRBJ1-1	few
CASSKNRGNTGELFF	TRBV2	TRBJ2-2	-
CASSSQGFAGYTF	TRBV7-6	TRBJ1-2	-
CATSPTVGLPDEQYF	TRBV15	TRBJ2-7	few
CASSFYDSYEQYF	TRBV6-6	TRBJ2-7	-
CSAILRRASNQPQHF	TRBV20-1	TRBJ1-5	few
CASSQRGGAYNEQFF	TRBV4-1	TRBJ2-1	few
CASSLRGHMNTEAFF	TRBV5-6	TRBJ1-1	few
CASKTRLQNTGELFF	TRBV7-2	TRBJ2-2	many
CASKDRIFTGNTIYF	TRBV12-3/TRBV12-4	TRBJ1-3	-
CASSQSGNTQYF	TRBV14	TRBJ2-3	few
CASSGRDRRLSNEKLFF	TRBV6-6	TRBJ1-4	-
CASSFTENIQYF	TRBV7-8	TRBJ2-4	few
CASSFTGTYNEQFF	TRBV7-9	TRBJ2-1	many
CASSLFRGRGYNEQFF	TRBV7-2	TRBJ2-1	-
CASSPQRAVTEAFF	TRBV18	TRBJ1-1	-
CASSPTSGGSETQYF	TRBV7-2	TRBJ2-5	many
CASRAGTGGGNQPQHF	TRBV2	TRBJ1-5	-
CASSRTVDLAKNIQYF	TRBV7-2	TRBJ2-4	many
CASSPWGLAPGEQYF	TRBV7-2	TRBJ2-7	-
CASSLASRQPQHF	TRBV7-2	TRBJ1-5	many
CASSPNGVQETQYF	TRBV7-9	TRBJ2-5	many
CASSLAVVGLAAEETQYF	TRBV7-8	TRBJ2-5	few
CSANYRPSYEQYF	TRBV20-1	TRBJ2-7	-
CASSSYGTGGTGELFF	TRBV27	TRBJ2-2	-
CASSPPRATDTQYF	TRBV7-6	TRBJ2-3	few
CASSYSPSEYGYTF	TRBV6-6	TRBJ1-2	once
CASRRQGVDTGELFF	TRBV6-2/TRBV6-3	TRBJ2-2	-